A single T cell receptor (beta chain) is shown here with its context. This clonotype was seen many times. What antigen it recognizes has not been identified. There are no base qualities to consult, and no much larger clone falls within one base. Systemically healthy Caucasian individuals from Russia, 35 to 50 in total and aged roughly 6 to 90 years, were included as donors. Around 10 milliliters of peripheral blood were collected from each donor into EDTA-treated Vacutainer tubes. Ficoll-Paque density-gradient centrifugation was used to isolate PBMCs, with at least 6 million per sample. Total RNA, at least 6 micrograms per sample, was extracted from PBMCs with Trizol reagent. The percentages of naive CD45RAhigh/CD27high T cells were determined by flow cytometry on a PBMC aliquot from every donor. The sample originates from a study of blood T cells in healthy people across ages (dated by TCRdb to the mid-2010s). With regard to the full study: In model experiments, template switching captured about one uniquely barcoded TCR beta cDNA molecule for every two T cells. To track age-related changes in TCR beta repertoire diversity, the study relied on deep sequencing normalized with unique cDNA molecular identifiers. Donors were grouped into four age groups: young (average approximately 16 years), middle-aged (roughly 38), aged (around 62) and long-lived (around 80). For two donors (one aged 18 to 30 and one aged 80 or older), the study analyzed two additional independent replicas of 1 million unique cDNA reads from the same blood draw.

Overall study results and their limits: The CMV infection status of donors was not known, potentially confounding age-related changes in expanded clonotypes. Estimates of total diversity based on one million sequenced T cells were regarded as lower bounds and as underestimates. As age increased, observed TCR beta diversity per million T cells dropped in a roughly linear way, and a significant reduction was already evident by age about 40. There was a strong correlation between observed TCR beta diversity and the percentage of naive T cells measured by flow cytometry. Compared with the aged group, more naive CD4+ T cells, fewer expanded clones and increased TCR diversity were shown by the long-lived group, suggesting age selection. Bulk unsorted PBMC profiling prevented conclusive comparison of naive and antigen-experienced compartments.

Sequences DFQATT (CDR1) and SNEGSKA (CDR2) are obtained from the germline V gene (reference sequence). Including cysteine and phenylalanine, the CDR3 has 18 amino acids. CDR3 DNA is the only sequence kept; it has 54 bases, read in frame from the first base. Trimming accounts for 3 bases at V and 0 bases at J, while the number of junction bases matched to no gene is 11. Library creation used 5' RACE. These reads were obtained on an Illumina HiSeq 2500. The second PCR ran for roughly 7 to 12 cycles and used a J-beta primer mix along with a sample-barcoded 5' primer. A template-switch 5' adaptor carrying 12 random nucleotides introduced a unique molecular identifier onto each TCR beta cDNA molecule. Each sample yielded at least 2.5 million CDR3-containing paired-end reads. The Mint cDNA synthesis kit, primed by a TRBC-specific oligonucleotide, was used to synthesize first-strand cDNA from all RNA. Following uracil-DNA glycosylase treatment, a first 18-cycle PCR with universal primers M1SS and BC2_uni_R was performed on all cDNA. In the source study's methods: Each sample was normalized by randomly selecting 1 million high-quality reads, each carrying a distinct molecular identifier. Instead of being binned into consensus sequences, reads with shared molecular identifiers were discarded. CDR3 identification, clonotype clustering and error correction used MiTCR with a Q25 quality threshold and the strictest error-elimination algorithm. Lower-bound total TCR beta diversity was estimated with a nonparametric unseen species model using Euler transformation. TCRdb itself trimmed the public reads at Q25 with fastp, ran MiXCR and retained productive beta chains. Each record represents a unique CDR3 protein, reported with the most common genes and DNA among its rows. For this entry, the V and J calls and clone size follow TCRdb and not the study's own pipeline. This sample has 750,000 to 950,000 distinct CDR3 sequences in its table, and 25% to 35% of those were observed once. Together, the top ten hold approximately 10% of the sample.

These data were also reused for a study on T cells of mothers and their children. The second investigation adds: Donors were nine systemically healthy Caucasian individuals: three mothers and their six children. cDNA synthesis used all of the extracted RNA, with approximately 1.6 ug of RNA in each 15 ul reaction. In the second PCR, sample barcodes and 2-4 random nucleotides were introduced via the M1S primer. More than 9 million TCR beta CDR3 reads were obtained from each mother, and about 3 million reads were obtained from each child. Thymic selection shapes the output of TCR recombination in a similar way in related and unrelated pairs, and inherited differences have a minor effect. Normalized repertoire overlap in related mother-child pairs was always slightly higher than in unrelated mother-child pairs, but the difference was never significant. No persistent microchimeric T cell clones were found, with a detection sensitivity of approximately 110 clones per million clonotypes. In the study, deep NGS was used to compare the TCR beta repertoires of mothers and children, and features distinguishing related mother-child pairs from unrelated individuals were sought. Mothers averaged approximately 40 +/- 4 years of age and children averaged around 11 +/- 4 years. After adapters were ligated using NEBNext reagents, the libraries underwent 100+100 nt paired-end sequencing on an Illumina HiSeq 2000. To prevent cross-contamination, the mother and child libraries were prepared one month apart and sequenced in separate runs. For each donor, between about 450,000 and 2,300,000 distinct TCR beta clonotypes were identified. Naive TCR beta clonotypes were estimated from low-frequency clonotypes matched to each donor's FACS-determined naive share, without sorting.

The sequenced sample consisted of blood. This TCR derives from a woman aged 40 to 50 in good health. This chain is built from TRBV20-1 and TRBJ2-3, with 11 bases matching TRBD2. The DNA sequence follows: TGCAGTGCTAGGGGTAGCGGGGGGGGACTTACTAGCACAGATACGCAGTATTTT. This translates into CSARGSGGGLTSTDTQYF.